The clone carrying this TCR beta chain has more than one count but fewer than ten. Its matching antigen is unknown. Each donor was nominally healthy when sampled (though unrecorded immune exposures were likely). The sample belongs to a study of cytomegalovirus exposure and HLA in healthy donors. General study points: Overall, approximately 150 TCR beta chains were annotated as cytomegalovirus-associated. Accurate prediction of HLA-A and HLA-B alleles (for most subjects) was reportedly achieved from TCR beta sequences.

A multiplex PCR was run with 60 Vbeta primers and 13 Jbeta primers. In the original processing: Later, tens of millions of unique TCR beta chains were counted in an analysis, and about 12 million of them were shared. Some clones are missing from TCRdb's copy, which holds only in-frame ones; the method was immunoSEQ multiplex PCR. The DNA was the basis for D and trimming; V, J and clone size are from that table. This sample has about 37,000 clones, with 75% to 85% found just once. The receptor comes from a woman in her 40s in good health and CMV-seronegative. The specimen sequenced was PBMCs.

The CDR3 DNA reads as TGTGCCAGCAGTCTCCAGTACATAACAGGGGCTCCTGGAAACACCATATATTTT. Encoded protein: CASSLQYITGAPGNTIYF. The rearrangement uses TRBV5-5 and TRBJ1-3; 7 nucleotides agree with TRBD1. The CDR3 spans 18 residues. The germline V gene has CDR1 SGHKS and CDR2 YYEKEE (reference sequence). Germline trimming cut 5 bases from V and 2 bases from J; bases unmatched to any gene: 16.